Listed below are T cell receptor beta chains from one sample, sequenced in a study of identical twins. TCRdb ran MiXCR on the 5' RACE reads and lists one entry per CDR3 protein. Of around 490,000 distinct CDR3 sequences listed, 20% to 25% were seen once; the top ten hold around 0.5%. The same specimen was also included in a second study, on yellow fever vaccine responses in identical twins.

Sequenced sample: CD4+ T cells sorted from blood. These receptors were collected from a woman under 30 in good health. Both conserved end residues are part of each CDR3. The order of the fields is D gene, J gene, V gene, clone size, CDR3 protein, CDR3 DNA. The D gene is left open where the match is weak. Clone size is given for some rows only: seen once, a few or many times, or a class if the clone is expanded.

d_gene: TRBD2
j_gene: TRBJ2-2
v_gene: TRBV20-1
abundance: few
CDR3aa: CSANRGGTGELFF
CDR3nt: TGCAGTGCTAACCGCGGGGGAACCGGGGAGCTGTTTTTT

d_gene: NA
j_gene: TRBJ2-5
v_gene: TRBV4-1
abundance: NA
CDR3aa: CASSQGGGGGRQETQYF
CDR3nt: TGCGCCAGCAGCCAAGGTGGAGGGGGGGGGCGCCAAGAGACCCAGTACTTC

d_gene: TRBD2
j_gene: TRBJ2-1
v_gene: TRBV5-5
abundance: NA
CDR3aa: CASSRGYGTSGRYDEQFF
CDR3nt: TGTGCCAGCAGCCGCGGATACGGGACTAGCGGGAGATATGATGAGCAGTTCTTC

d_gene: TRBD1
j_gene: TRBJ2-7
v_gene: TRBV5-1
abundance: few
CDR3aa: CASSQTGVTDEQYF
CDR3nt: TGCGCCAGCAGCCAGACAGGGGTTACGGACGAGCAGTACTTC

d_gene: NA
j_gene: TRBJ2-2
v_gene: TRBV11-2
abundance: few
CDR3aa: CASSLVSAINTGELFF
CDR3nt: TGTGCCAGCAGCTTAGTGTCAGCGATAAACACCGGGGAGCTGTTTTTT

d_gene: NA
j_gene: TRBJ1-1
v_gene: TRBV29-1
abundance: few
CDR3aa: CSVERANTEAFF
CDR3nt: TGCAGCGTTGAGAGGGCAAACACTGAAGCTTTCTTT

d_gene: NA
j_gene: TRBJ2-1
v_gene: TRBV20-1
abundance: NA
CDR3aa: CSAKGYNEQFF
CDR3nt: TGCAGTGCTAAAGGGTACAATGAGCAGTTCTTC

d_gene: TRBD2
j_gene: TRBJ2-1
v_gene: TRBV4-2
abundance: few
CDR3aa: CASSQVTAGVYEQFF
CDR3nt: TGTGCCAGCAGCCAAGTAACAGCGGGAGTCTATGAGCAGTTCTTC

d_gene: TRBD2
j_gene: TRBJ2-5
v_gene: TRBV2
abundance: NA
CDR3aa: CASSGTSVETQYF
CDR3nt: TGTGCCAGCAGCGGGACTAGCGTGGAGACCCAGTACTTC

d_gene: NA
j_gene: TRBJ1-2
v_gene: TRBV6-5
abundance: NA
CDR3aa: CASSYGGSEGYTF
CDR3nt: TGTGCCAGCAGTTATGGCGGGAGCGAGGGCTACACCTTC

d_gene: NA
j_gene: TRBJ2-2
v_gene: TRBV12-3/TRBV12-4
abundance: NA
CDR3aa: CASSFPWTGELFF
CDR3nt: TGTGCCAGCAGTTTCCCGTGGACCGGGGAGCTGTTTTTT

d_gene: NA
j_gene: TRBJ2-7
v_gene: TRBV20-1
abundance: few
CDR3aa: CSAAGTSPVEQYF
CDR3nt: TGCAGTGCTGCCGGGACTTCCCCCGTGGAGCAGTACTTC

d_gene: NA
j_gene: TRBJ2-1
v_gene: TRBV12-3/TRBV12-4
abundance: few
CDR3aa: CASSLRRDQRGNEQFF
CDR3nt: TGTGCCAGCAGTTTACGTAGAGATCAAAGGGGCAATGAGCAGTTCTTC

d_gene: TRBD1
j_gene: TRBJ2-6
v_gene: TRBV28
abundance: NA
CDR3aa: CASSLEGTGGIAGANVLTF
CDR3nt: TGTGCCAGCAGTTTAGAAGGGACAGGGGGCATCGCTGGGGCCAACGTCCTGACTTTC

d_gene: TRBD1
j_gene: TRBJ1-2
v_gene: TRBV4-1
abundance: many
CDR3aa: CASSQGDRGAYYGYTF
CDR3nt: TGCGCCAGCAGCCAAGGCGACAGGGGAGCCTACTATGGCTACACCTTC

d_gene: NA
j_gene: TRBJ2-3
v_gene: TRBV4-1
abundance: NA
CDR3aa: CASSQRPEQGTQYF
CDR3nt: TGCGCCAGCAGCCAACGTCCTGAACAAGGGACGCAGTATTTT

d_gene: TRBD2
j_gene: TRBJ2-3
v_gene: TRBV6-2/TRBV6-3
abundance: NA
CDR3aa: CASSYHPALAGGKDTQYF
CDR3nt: TGTGCCAGCAGTTACCACCCCGCGCTAGCGGGGGGTAAAGATACGCAGTATTTT

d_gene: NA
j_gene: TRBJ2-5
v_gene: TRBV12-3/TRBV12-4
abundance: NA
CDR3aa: CASSFRQETQYF
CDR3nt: TGTGCCAGCAGTTTCAGGCAAGAGACCCAGTACTTC

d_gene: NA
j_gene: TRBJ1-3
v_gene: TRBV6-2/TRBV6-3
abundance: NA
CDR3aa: CASSYAASGNTIYF
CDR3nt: TGTGCCAGCAGTTACGCAGCCTCTGGAAACACCATATATTTT